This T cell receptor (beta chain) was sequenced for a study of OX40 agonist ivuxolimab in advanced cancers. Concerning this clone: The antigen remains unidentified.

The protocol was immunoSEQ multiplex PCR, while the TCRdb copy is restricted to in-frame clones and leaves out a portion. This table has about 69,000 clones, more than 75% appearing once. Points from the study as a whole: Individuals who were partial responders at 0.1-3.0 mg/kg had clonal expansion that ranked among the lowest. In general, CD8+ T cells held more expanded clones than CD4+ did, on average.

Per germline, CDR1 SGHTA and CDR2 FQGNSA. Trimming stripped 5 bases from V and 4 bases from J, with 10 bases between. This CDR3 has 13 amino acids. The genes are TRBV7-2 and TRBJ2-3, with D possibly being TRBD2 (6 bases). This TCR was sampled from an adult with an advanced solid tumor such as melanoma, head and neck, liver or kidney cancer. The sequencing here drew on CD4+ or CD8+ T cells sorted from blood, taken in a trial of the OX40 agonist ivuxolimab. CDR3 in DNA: TGTGCCAGCAGCCGAGGAGGGGCAGATACGCAGTATTTT. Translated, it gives CASSRGGADTQYF.